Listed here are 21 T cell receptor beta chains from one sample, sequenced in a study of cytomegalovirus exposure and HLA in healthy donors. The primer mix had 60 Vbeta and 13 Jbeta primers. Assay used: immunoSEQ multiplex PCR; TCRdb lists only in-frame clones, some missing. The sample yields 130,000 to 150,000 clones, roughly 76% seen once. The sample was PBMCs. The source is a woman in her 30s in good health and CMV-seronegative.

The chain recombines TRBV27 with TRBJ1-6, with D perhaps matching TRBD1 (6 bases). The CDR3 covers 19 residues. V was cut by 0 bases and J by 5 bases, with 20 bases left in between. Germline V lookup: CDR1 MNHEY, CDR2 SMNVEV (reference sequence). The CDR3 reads CASSLSGSRGAFNNSPLHF. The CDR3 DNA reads TGTGCCAGCAGTTTATCTGGATCCCGGGGGGCGTTTAATAATTCACCCCTCCACTTT.

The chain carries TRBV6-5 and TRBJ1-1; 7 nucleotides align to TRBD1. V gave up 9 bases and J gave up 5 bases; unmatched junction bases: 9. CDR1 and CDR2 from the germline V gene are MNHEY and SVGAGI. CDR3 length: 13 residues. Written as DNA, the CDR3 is TGTGCCAGACGACAGGGAGTGAGAACTGAAGCTTTCTTT. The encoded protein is CARRQGVRTEAFF.

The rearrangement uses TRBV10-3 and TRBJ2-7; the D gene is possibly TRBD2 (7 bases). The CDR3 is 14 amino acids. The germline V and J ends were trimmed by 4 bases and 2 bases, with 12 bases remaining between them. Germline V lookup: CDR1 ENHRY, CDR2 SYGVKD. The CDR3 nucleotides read TGTGCCATCAGTGGGGAGGGGGGACCCTACGAGCAGTACTTC. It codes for CAISGEGGPYEQYF.

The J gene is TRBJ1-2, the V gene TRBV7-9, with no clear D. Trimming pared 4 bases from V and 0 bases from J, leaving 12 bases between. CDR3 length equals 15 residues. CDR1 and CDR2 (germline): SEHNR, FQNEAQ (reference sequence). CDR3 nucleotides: TGTGCCAGCAGCTCCCCGGGGAGTCCTAACTATGGCTACACCTTC. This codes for CASSSPGSPNYGYTF.

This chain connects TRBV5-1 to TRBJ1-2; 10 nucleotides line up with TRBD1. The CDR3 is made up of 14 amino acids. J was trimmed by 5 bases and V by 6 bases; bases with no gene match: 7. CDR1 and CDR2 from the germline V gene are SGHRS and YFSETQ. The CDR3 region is CASNDRGRNYGYTF. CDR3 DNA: TGCGCCAGCAACGACAGGGGGCGCAATTATGGCTACACCTTC.

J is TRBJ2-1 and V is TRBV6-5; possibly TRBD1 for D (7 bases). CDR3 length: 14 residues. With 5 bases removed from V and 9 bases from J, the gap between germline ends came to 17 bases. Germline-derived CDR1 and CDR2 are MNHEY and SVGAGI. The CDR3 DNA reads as TGTGCCAGCAGTGGCGCTGGAGGGGGCATTGAGCAGTTCTTC. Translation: CASSGAGGGIEQFF.

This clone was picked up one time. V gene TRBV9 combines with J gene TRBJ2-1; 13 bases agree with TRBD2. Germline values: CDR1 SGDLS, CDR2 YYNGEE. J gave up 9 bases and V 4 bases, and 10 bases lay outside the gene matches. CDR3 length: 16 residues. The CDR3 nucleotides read TGTGCCAGCAGCAAGGGGACTAGCGGGGTGTATGGTGAGCAGTTCTTC. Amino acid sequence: CASSKGTSGVYGEQFF.

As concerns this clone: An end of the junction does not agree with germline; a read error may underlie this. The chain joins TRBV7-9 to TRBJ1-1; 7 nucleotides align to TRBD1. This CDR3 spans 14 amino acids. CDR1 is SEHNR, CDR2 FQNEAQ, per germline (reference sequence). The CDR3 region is CSSRPDRARTEAFF. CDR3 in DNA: TGTTCCAGCAGACCCGACAGGGCTCGGACTGAAGCTTTCTTT.

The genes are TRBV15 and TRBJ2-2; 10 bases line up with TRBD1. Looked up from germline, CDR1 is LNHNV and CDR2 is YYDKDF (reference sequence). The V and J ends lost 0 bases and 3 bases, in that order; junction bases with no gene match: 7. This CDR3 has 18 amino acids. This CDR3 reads CATSRDSWGTGDTGELFF. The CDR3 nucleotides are TGTGCCACCAGCAGAGATTCCTGGGGGACAGGGGACACCGGGGAGCTGTTTTTT.

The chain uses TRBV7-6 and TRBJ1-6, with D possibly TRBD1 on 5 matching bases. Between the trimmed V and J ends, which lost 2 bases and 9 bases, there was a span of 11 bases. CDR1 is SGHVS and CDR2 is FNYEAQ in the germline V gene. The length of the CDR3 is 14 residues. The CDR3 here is CASSLRQGGSPLHF. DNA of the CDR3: TGTGCCAGCAGCTTAAGGCAGGGTGGTTCACCCCTCCACTTT.

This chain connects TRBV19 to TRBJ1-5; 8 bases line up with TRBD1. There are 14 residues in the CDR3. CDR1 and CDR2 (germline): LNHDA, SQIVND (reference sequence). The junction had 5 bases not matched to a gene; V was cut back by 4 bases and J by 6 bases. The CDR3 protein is CASSKYRGGQPQHF. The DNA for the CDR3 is TGTGCCAGTAGTAAATACAGGGGGGGTCAGCCCCAGCATTTT.

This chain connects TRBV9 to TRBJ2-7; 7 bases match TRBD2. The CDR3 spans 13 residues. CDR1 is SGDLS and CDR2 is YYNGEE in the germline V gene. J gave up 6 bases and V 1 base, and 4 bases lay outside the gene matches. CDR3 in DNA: TGTGCCAGCAGCGTACGTCCTAGCGGCGAGCAGTACTTC. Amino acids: CASSVRPSGEQYF.

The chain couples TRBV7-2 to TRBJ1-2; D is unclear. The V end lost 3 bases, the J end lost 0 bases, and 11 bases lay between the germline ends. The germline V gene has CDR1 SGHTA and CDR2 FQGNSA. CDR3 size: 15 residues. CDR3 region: CASSLEGDTNYGYTF. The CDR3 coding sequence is TGTGCCAGCAGCTTGGAGGGAGACACTAACTATGGCTACACCTTC.

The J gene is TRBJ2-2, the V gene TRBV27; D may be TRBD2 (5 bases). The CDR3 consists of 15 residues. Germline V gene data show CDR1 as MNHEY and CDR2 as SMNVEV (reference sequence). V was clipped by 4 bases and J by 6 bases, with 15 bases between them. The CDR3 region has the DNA TGTGCCAGCAGTTCTAGTGGGAGTCGGGCCGGGGAGCTGTTTTTT. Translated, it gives CASSSSGSRAGELFF.

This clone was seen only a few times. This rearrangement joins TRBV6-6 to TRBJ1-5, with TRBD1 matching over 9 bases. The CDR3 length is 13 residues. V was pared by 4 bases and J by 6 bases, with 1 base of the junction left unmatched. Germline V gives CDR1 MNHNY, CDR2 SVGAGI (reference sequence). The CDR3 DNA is TGTGCCAGCAGTTCGACAGGGGGTCAGCCCCAGCATTTT. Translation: CASSSTGGQPQHF.

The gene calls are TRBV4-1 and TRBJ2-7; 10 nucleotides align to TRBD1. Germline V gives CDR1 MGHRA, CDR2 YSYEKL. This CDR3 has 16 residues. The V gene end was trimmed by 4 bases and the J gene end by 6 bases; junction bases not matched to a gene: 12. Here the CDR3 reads CASSLFPPDRGAEQYF. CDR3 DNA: TGCGCCAGCAGCCTATTTCCTCCGGACAGGGGGGCCGAGCAGTACTTC.

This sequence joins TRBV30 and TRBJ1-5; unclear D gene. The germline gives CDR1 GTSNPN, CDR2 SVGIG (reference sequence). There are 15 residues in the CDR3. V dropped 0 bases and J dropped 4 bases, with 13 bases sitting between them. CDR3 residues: CAWSVGPGRNQPQHF. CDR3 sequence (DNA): TGTGCCTGGAGTGTAGGCCCGGGGAGAAATCAGCCCCAGCATTTT.

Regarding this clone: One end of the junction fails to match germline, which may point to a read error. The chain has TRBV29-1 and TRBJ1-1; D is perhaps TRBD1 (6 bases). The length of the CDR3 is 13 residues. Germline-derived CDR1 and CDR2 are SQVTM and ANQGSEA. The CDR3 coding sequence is TGCAGCGTAGAAGACAGGCTCAACACTGAAGCTTTCTTT. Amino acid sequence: CSVEDRLNTEAFF. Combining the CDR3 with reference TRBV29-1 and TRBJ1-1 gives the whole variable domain SAVISQKPSRDICQRGTSLTIQCQVDSQVTMMFWYRQQPGQSLTLIATANQGSEATYESGFVIDKFPISRPNLTFSTLTVSNMSPEDSSIYLCSVEDRLNTEAFFGQGTRLTVV.

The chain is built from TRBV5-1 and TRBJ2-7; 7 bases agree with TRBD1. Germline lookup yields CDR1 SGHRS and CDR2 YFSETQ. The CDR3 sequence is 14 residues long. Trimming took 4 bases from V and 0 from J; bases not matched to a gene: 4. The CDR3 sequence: CASSRGDSSYEQYF. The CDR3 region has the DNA TGCGCCAGCAGCCGTGGGGACAGCTCCTACGAGCAGTACTTC.

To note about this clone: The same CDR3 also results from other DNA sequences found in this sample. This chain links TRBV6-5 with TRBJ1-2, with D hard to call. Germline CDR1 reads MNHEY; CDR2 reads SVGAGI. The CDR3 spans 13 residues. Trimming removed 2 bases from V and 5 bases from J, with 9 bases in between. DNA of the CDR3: TGTGCCAGCAGTTACGGGCGAGGGTATGGCTACACCTTC. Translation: CASSYGRGYGYTF.

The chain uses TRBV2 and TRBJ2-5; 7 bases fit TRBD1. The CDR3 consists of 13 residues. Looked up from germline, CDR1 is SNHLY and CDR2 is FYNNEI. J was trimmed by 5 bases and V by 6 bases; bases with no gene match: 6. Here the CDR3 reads CASRDRDRETQYF. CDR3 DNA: TGTGCCAGCAGAGACAGGGATAGGGAGACCCAGTACTTC.